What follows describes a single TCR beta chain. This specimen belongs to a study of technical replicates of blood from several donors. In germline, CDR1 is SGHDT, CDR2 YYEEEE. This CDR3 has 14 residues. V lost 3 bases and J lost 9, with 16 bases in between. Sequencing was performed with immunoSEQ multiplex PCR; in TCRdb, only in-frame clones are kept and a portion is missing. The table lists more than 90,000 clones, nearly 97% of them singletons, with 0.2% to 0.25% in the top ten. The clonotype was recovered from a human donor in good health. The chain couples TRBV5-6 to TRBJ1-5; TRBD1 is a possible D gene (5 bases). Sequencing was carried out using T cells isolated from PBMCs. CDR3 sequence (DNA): TGTGCCAGCAGCTATTGGGGGGTAGGTCTGCCCCAGCATTTT. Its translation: CASSYWGVGLPQHF.